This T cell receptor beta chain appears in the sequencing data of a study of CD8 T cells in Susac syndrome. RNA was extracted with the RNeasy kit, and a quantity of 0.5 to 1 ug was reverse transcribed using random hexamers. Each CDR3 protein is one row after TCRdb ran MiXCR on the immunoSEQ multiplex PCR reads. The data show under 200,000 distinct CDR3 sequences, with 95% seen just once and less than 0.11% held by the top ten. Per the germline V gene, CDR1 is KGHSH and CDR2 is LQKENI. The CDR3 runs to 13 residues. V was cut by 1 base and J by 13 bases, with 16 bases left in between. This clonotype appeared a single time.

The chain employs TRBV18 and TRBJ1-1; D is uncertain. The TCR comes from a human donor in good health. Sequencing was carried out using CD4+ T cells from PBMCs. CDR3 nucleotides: TGTGCCAGCTCACCACTAATGGGGATTGAGGTTTTCTTT. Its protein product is CASSPLMGIEVFF.